The 15 T cell receptor beta chains reported below all come from one sample, sequenced in a study of molecular identifiers for immune sequencing clone quantification. MiXCR, applied by TCRdb to the PCR reads, yields one record per CDR3 protein. The sample yields about 640,000 distinct CDR3 sequences, just under 20% seen once. Sequencing was done on a sample of naive CD8+ T cells from blood, with Jurkat cell RNA spiked in. Subset denoted: FACS-sorted CD8+CD4-CCR7+CD45RA+ naive T cells. These receptors all stem from a human donor in good health. Some libraries in this study had Jurkat cell RNA spiked in.

Notes on this clonotype: This may arise from a read error, as a much more abundant clone is one base away. The chain is built from TRBV18 and TRBJ1-1, with D unresolved. Per germline, CDR1 KGHSH and CDR2 LQKENI. This CDR3 spans 13 amino acids. The CDR3 coding sequence is TGTGTCAGCTCACCACCGGGGTATGCTGAAGCTTTCTTT. Its translation: CVSSPPGYAEAFF.

This clonotype showed up many times. The chain links TRBV12-3 or TRBV12-4 to TRBJ2-5; 7 nucleotides line up with TRBD2. With 6 bases clipped from V and 2 bases from J, the junction kept 9 bases outside the gene matches. The CDR3 sequence is 15 residues long. In DNA form, the CDR3 reads TGTGCCAGCAGCGTAGCACTAGCGCCTCAAGAGACCCAGTACTTC. Translation: CASSVALAPQETQYF.

This clonotype showed up many times. This chain joins TRBV27 and TRBJ2-2; 7 nucleotides match TRBD2. Germline V gives CDR1 MNHEY, CDR2 SMNVEV (reference sequence). Trimming removed 7 bases from V and 5 bases from J; junction bases left unmatched: 4. This CDR3 contains 13 residues. Written as DNA, the CDR3 is TGTGCCAGCAATGGAGCGGGGACCGGGGAGCTGTTTTTT. Translation: CASNGAGTGELFF.

This clonotype showed up many times. This chain joins TRBV7-6 and TRBJ2-2, with 8 bases fitting TRBD2. This CDR3 region has 14 residues. Germline V CDR1 and CDR2: SGHVS, FNYEAQ. V dropped 5 bases and J dropped 7; count of bases not matched to a gene: 6. The CDR3 DNA reads TGTGCCAGCAGCCGAGGACTAGCTGGCGGGGAGCTGTTTTTT. It encodes CASSRGLAGGELFF.

The chain couples TRBV28 to TRBJ1-4; the D gene is possibly TRBD1 (6 bases). With 2 bases removed from V and 6 bases from J, the gap between germline ends came to 16 bases. The CDR3 extends over 16 amino acids. Germline CDR1 and CDR2: MDHEN and SYDVKM. For the CDR3, the DNA is TGTGCCAGCAGTTTAGTACGACAGGTTACTGATGAAAAACTGTTTTTT. This translates into CASSLVRQVTDEKLFF.

This clonotype has only a few counts. This may arise from a read error, as a much more abundant clone is one base away. V and J are TRBV9 and TRBJ2-5; D might be TRBD2 (5 bases). In germline, CDR1 is SGDLS, CDR2 YYNGEE. The CDR3 contains 14 residues. Trimming stripped 5 bases from V and 3 bases from J, with 14 bases between. The CDR3 DNA is TGTGCCAGCAGTTACGAGGGATACAAAGAGACCCAGTACTTC. Translating it yields CASSYEGYKETQYF.

This clonotype was seen ten or more times. The chain employs TRBV29-1 and TRBJ2-1; D might be TRBD1 (5 bases). The CDR3 totals 16 residues. Germline CDR1 reads SQVTM; CDR2 reads ANQGSEA. V was cut by 0 bases and J by 3 bases, with 15 bases left in between. The CDR3 nucleotides are TGCAGCGTTGAAGATCCTTCCAGGGCCGTCTACAATGAGCAGTTCTTC. It is translated as CSVEDPSRAVYNEQFF.

This chain uses TRBV27 with TRBJ2-7, with D maybe TRBD1 (5 bases). Trimming removed 4 bases from V and 2 bases from J, with 12 bases in between. CDR3 length equals 14 residues. Germline V gene data show CDR1 as MNHEY and CDR2 as SMNVEV (reference sequence). In DNA form, the CDR3 reads TGTGCCAGCAGTTACCGCGAAGGGGCCTACGAGCAGTACTTC. As protein: CASSYREGAYEQYF.

This sequence joins TRBV4-3 and TRBJ2-7, with a tentative D call TRBD2 (6 bases). CDR1 is LGHNA, CDR2 YSLEER, per germline. Trimming left V 4 bases short and J 6 bases short, with 13 bases between. CDR3 length: 13 amino acids. The CDR3 nucleotides are TGCGCCAGCAGCCGCCGACTAGTCTCCGAGCAGTACTTC. Translating it yields CASSRRLVSEQYF.

The chain joins TRBV19 to TRBJ2-7; D remains unclear. Trimming took off 5 bases at V and 2 bases at J, with 13 bases between the two ends. Germline V CDR1 and CDR2: LNHDA, SQIVND (reference sequence). The CDR3 spans 14 residues. The CDR3 protein is CASSSSAVAYEQYF. The CDR3 coding sequence is TGTGCCAGTAGTTCCTCCGCAGTTGCCTACGAGCAGTACTTC.

This clonotype has a handful of counts. The chain has TRBV12-3 or TRBV12-4 and TRBJ1-1, with unresolved D. This CDR3 is 14 amino acids long. Trimming removed 5 bases at V and 10 bases at J, with 20 bases between. CDR3 loop: CASSDVGLLAGAFF. The DNA for the CDR3 is TGTGCCAGCAGTGACGTCGGGTTGCTTGCGGGAGCTTTCTTT.

As concerns this clonotype: This may come from a read error, since a much larger clone is one base off. The conserved closing phenylalanine or tryptophan is absent in this CDR3, likely reflecting a read error. The gene calls are TRBV12-3 or TRBV12-4 and TRBJ1-1, with TRBD1 matching over 9 bases. The CDR3 contains 15 residues. V dropped 6 bases and J dropped 3; count of bases not matched to a gene: 8. The CDR3 loop is CASRHRGQRDTEAFS. DNA of the CDR3: TGTGCCAGCAGACACAGGGGGCAACGGGACACTGAAGCTTTCTCT.

This chain links TRBV5-6 with TRBJ2-2, with 10 bases matching TRBD2. The germline CDR1 and CDR2 sequences are SGHDT and YYEEEE. The CDR3 sequence is 16 residues long. Trimming cost V 0 bases and J 7 bases; bases outside gene matches: 6. This CDR3 reads CASSLVPSGGVGELFF. CDR3 in DNA: TGTGCCAGCAGCTTGGTTCCTAGCGGGGGAGTCGGGGAGCTGTTTTTT.

With respect to this clonotype: This may come from a read error, since a much larger clone is one base off. V usage is TRBV20-1 and J usage is TRBJ1-1; D possibly corresponds to TRBD1 (5 bases). Germline assignment: CDR1 DFQATT and CDR2 SNEGSKA (reference sequence). The CDR3 has 14 residues. The CDR3: CSATEGRVQTVAFF. The DNA of the CDR3 is TGCAGTGCTACCGAAGGCAGGGTTCAAACTGTAGCTTTCTTT.

This clonotype was found many times. The chain joins TRBV6-2 or TRBV6-3 to TRBJ2-1; D is possibly TRBD2 (5 bases). From germline, CDR1 is MNHEY and CDR2 SVGEGT. The CDR3 sequence is 14 residues long. V lost 5 bases and J 4 bases, leaving 12 bases between the germline ends. The CDR3 DNA is TGTGCCAGCAGTCCCTGGGAGCTATACAATGAGCAGTTCTTC. This codes for CASSPWELYNEQFF.